The sequence of this T cell receptor (beta chain) was determined in a study of response to subunit inactivated influenza vaccine. Study results and caveats: Authors suggested that a seasonal influenza vaccination recruits few new T cells each time.

The CDR3 is made up of 18 amino acids. Germline V gives CDR1 MNHEY, CDR2 SVGAGI. V was clipped by 0 bases and J by 5 bases; unmatched bases: 12. TCRdb itself ran the RT-PCR reads through MiXCR, one entry per CDR3 protein. The sample has about 780,000 distinct CDR3 sequences, 15% to 20% seen once. Remarks on this clonotype: Its antigen remains unknown.

The V gene is TRBV6-5, the J gene TRBJ2-3, with 9 bases that match TRBD1. This clonotype was sampled from a man aged 50 to 59 who received an inactivated influenza vaccine. Here the sequenced sample was PBMCs from blood, taken 4 to 6 days after vaccination. The CDR3 nucleotides are TGTGCCAGCAGTTACTCGACTGCCTGGGGGACAGGGAAAGATACGCAGTATTTT. Residues: CASSYSTAWGTGKDTQYF.